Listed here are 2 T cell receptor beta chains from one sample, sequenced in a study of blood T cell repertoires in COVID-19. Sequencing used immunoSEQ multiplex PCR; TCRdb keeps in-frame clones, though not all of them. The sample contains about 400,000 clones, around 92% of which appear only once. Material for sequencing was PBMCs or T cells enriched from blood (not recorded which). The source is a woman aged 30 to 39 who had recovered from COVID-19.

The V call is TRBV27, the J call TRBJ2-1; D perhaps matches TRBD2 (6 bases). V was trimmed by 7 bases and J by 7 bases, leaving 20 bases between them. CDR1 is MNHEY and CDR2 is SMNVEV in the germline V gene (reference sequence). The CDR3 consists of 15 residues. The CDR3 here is CASTPTGTSRNEQFF. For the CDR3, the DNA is TGTGCCAGCACACCGACGGGGACTTCGAGGAATGAGCAGTTCTTC.

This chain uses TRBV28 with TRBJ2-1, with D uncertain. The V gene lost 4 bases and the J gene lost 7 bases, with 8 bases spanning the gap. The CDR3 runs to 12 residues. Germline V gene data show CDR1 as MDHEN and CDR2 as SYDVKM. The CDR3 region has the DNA TGTGCCAGCAGTTCTTCACGGAATGAGCAGTTCTTC. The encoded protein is CASSSSRNEQFF. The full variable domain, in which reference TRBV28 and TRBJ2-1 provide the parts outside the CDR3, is DVKVTQSSRYLVKRTGEKVFLECVQDMDHENMFWYRQDPGLGLRLIYFSYDVKMKEKGDIPEGYSVSREKKERFSLILESASTNQTSMYLCASSSSRNEQFFGPGTRLTVL.